The subject of this entry is one TCR beta chain. This sample is drawn from a study of monozygotic twins with inflammatory bowel disease. CDR1 and CDR2 (germline): LGHNA, YSLEER. CDR3 size: 18 residues. Researchers isolated total RNA from whole blood without sorting T cells. TCRdb re-called the 5' RACE reads, yielding one record per CDR3 amino acid sequence without DNA. This listing includes fewer than 200,000 distinct CDR3 sequences. This TCR derives from a human donor with ulcerative colitis or Crohn's disease, or a healthy co-twin of an affected twin (not recorded which). The specimen sequenced was blood. The chain uses TRBV4-3 and TRBJ2-7; checking the TCRdb D call of TRBD2 is not possible without DNA. The CDR3 sequence is CASSLFTPGTSVRYEQYF.